These 15 T cell receptor beta chains share one sample of origin, sequenced in a study of T-cell reconstitution after alpha-beta-depleted transplantation in children. Preparation of the TCRbeta library was carried out with unique molecular identifiers. MiXCR, applied by TCRdb to the PCR reads, yields one record per CDR3 protein. There are roughly 120,000 distinct CDR3 sequences in the sample; 20% to 25% occur only once, and about 10% lies in the top ten. Sample: PBMCs, mostly from graft donor cells, taken 180 days after TCRalphabeta/CD19-depleted stem cell transplant. The origin of the receptors is a male patient between 2 and 15 years old who had a stem cell transplant for chronic granulomatous disease, so the T cells may come from the graft donor.

The V gene is TRBV5-6, the J gene TRBJ2-3, with TRBD2 identical over 12 bases. V shed 4 bases and J 5 bases; nucleotides not matched to a gene: 11. CDR1 is SGHDT and CDR2 is YYEEEE in the germline V gene. This CDR3 is 17 amino acids long. The CDR3 loop is CASSDSRLAGVKDTQYF. The CDR3 DNA reads as TGTGCCAGCAGCGATTCCCGACTAGCGGGAGTGAAAGATACGCAGTATTTT.

J is TRBJ2-1 and V is TRBV7-6; the D is unclear. The CDR3 covers 14 residues. Trimming shortened V by 5 bases and J by 1 base, and 9 bases separated the two germline ends. The germline gives CDR1 SGHVS, CDR2 FNYEAQ. As DNA, the CDR3 is TGTGCCAGCAGCCCGGACGTTTCCTACAATGAGCAGTTCTTC. Protein sequence: CASSPDVSYNEQFF.

The rearrangement links TRBV7-9 to TRBJ2-3; D uncertain. Germline-derived CDR1 and CDR2 are SEHNR and FQNEAQ (reference sequence). The V end was cut by 6 bases, the J end by 0 bases, with 7 bases between. The CDR3 covers 13 residues. CDR3 nucleotides: TGTGCCAGCAGGAGCGCCAGCACAGATACGCAGTATTTT. This encodes CASRSASTDTQYF.

The rearrangement joins TRBV15 to TRBJ2-1; no clear D. The V end lost 5 bases, the J end lost 9 bases, and 11 bases lay between the germline ends. The CDR3 length is 12 residues. The germline CDR1 and CDR2 sequences are LNHNV and YYDKDF (reference sequence). The CDR3 DNA is TGTGCCACCAGCCCTGGGTTGCCTGAGCAGTTCTTC. It yields the protein CATSPGLPEQFF. Full variable domain (outside the CDR3, taken from reference TRBV15 and TRBJ2-1): DAMVIQNPRYQVTQFGKPVTLSCSQTLNHNVMYWYQQKSSQAPKLLFHYYDKDFNNEADTPDNFQSRRPNTSFCFLDIRSPGLGDTAMYLCATSPGLPEQFFGPGTRLTVL.

This clonotype was counted a single time. V gene TRBV5-1 combines with J gene TRBJ1-2; no clear D gene. The CDR3 loop spans 12 amino acids. V dropped 0 bases and J dropped 6 bases, with 6 bases sitting between them. The germline gives CDR1 SGHRS, CDR2 YFSETQ. CDR3 residues: CASSLGRNGYTF. The CDR3, as DNA: TGCGCCAGCAGCTTGGGGAGGAATGGCTACACCTTC.

This clonotype has ten or more counts. The V call is TRBV4-3, the J call TRBJ2-3, with 9 bases aligning to TRBD2. The length of the CDR3 is 18 residues. The V gene's germline CDR1 is LGHNA and CDR2 YSLEER. With 5 bases clipped from V and 2 bases from J, the junction kept 14 bases outside the gene matches. The CDR3 nucleotides read TGCGCCAGCAGCTCGTCAGGGCCGGCGGGAGGGCCCACAGATACGCAGTATTTT. This sequence encodes CASSSSGPAGGPTDTQYF.

At least ten counts were recorded for this clonotype. The chain carries TRBV7-2 and TRBJ2-3; D may be TRBD1 or TRBD2 (5 bases each). Germline assignment: CDR1 SGHTA and CDR2 FQGNSA. V was clipped by 1 base and J by 6 bases, with 14 bases between them. The CDR3 totals 15 residues. CDR3 region: CASSLDGTPNDTQYF. For the CDR3, the DNA is TGTGCCAGCAGCTTAGACGGGACCCCCAATGATACGCAGTATTTT.

This clonotype was detected ten times or more. V gene TRBV28 combines with J gene TRBJ2-3; 8 bases are shared with TRBD2. The germline gives CDR1 MDHEN, CDR2 SYDVKM. CDR3 length: 18 residues. V was pared by 4 bases and J by 4 bases, with 16 bases of the junction left unmatched. The CDR3 nucleotides read TGTGCCAGCAGTTCACCCCCCCTCGGGAGGGCCATATCAGATACGCAGTATTTT. Translation: CASSSPPLGRAISDTQYF.

CDR3 sequence reads: CASTRDTSTDTQYF. The CDR3 bases are TGTGCCAGCACCCGGGACACAAGCACAGATACGCAGTATTTT. J is TRBJ2-3 and V is TRBV28; D perhaps matches TRBD1 (6 bases). V gave up 7 bases and J gave up 0 bases, with 11 bases separating them. The V gene's germline CDR1 is MDHEN and CDR2 SYDVKM. The length of the CDR3 is 14 residues.

This clonotype has a handful of counts. The J gene is TRBJ1-3, the V gene TRBV7-6, with D perhaps TRBD1 (6 bases). The CDR3 is made up of 15 amino acids. Germline V CDR1 and CDR2: SGHVS, FNYEAQ. V lost 4 bases and J 2 bases, leaving 12 bases between the germline ends. The CDR3 DNA follows: TGTGCCAGCAGCTCCTCGCCAGGGGCTGGAAACACCATATATTTT. Its protein is CASSSSPGAGNTIYF.

This clonotype was detected ten times or more. The chain links TRBV13 to TRBJ2-7, with D possibly being TRBD2 (6 bases). V gave up 2 bases and J gave up 6 bases, with 17 bases separating them. The germline gives CDR1 PRHDT, CDR2 FYEKMQ (reference sequence). The CDR3 extends over 15 amino acids. DNA of the CDR3: TGTGCCAGCAGCTTATGGTCTAGCGCACCAGGCGAGCAGTACTTC. This translates into CASSLWSSAPGEQYF.

This clonotype has at least ten counts. The rearrangement joins TRBV9 to TRBJ2-2, with a tentative D call TRBD2 (6 bases). This CDR3 comprises 14 residues. In germline, CDR1 is SGDLS, CDR2 YYNGEE. Trimming took off 5 bases at V and 3 bases at J, with 11 bases between the two ends. CDR3 loop: CASSSGTYTGELFF. The CDR3 DNA reads as TGTGCCAGCAGTTCCGGGACTTACACCGGGGAGCTGTTTTTT.

This clonotype was detected many times. CDR3 nucleotides: TGTGCCAGCAGTTTCGACAGGGGGTCTACTAATGAAAAACTGTTTTTT. Translation gives CASSFDRGSTNEKLFF. This chain joins TRBV12-3 or TRBV12-4 and TRBJ1-4; TRBD1 matches 9 bases. V trimming: 3 bases; J trimming: 2 bases; junction bases outside the gene matches: 4. The CDR3 totals 16 residues.

This clonotype was found many times. The chain has TRBV12-3 or TRBV12-4 and TRBJ2-1, with 8 bases that match TRBD2. This CDR3 has 15 residues. Trimming removed 3 bases from V and 7 bases from J; junction bases left unmatched: 8. As DNA, the CDR3 is TGTGCCAGCAGTTTGGTGGGACTAGAGATTAATGAGCAGTTCTTC. Translating gives CASSLVGLEINEQFF.

This clonotype was recorded at least ten times. The chain combines TRBV5-4 with TRBJ2-3, with 10 bases fitting TRBD1. After removal of 5 bases from V and 0 bases from J, the junction contained 6 bases not matched to a gene. The CDR3 spans 16 residues. Germline V CDR1 and CDR2: SGHNT, YYREEE (reference sequence). Here the CDR3 reads CASRRQGAISTDTQYF. The DNA of the CDR3 is TGTGCCAGCAGGCGACAGGGGGCTATTAGCACAGATACGCAGTATTTT.